This T cell receptor beta chain was identified during a study of T cell repertoires in cytomegalovirus infection. Findings and caveats of the study: Totalled public TCR beta family frequency picked out people who carried CMV plus the relevant HLA. Ex vivo responses were dominated by HLA-C-restricted CMV-specific TCR beta clonotypes.

This clonotype was counted once. The antigen is unknown. TCRdb used MiXCR to reprocess the reads, holding one entry per CDR3 protein. This table holds approximately 910,000 distinct CDR3 sequences, about a third found once. Trimming removed 3 bases at V and 5 bases at J, with 10 bases between. Germline CDR1 MNHEY, CDR2 SVGAGI. There are 13 residues in the CDR3. This sequence joins TRBV6-5 and TRBJ1-2; D call uncertain. This receptor was obtained from a human donor in good health (CMV status not recorded). Some clones in this sample may be carry-over from other donors' samples. Sequencing used cultured CD8+ T cells from PBMCs, obtained from culture after CMV antigen stimulation. CDR3 in amino acids: CASSYTEDYGYTF. The CDR3 DNA is TGTGCCAGCAGTTATACAGAAGATTATGGCTACACCTTC.